Shown below are 32 T cell receptor beta chains from a single sample sequenced in a study of immune evolution from preneoplasia to lung adenocarcinoma. TCRdb's copy holds only in-frame clones and misses some; the assay was immunoSEQ multiplex PCR. Seen here are over 9,500 clones, more than 60% observed once, and the top ten hold less than 4%. The specimen sequenced was FFPE minimally invasive lung adenocarcinoma tissue. These receptors came from a person between 55 and 80 years old with lung adenocarcinoma.

The rearrangement joins TRBV6-1 to TRBJ2-2; 7 bases align to TRBD1. Trimming cost V 7 bases and J 6 bases; bases outside gene matches: 8. The germline gives CDR1 MNHNS, CDR2 SASEGT. This CDR3 region has 14 residues. The CDR3 nucleotides read TGTGCCAGCATCACTGACAGGGACGCCGGGGAGCTGTTTTTT. Amino acids: CASITDRDAGELFF.

CDR3 in amino acids: CASSLAGDLTDTQYF. CDR3 bases: TGCGCCAGCAGCTTGGCTGGAGACCTCACAGATACGCAGTATTTT. The chain recombines TRBV5-1 with TRBJ2-3; D not certain. The ends were cut back, 0 bases at V and 2 bases at J, with 10 bases in the middle. Germline lookup yields CDR1 SGHRS and CDR2 YFSETQ. This CDR3 is built from 15 residues.

The rearrangement links TRBV30 to TRBJ1-5, with a tentative D call TRBD1 (5 bases). CDR1 and CDR2 from the germline V gene are GTSNPN and SVGIG (reference sequence). V gave up 2 bases and J gave up 3 bases, with 8 bases separating them. CDR3 size: 13 residues. CDR3 residues: CAWSQQDNQPQHF. CDR3 in DNA: TGTGCCTGGAGTCAACAGGACAATCAGCCCCAGCATTTT.

V usage is TRBV2 and J usage is TRBJ2-7; TRBD1 is a possible D gene (5 bases). In germline, CDR1 is SNHLY, CDR2 FYNNEI. The CDR3 consists of 12 residues. V lost 4 bases, J lost 6 bases, and 10 bases lay in between. CDR3 region: CASSASGAEQYF. CDR3 bases: TGTGCCAGCAGTGCATCTGGGGCCGAGCAGTACTTC.

The table lists this clone with a few counts. Other DNA sequences within the sample encode an identical CDR3. The V gene is TRBV29-1, the J gene TRBJ2-3, with 9 positions matching TRBD2. The V and J ends lost 7 bases and 2 bases, in that order; junction bases with no gene match: 7. The CDR3 is made up of 14 amino acids. Germline V gene sequence: CDR1 SQVTM, CDR2 ANQGSEA. The CDR3 nucleotides are TGCAGCGGGGGGGCTAGCGGGGTCACAGATACGCAGTATTTT. As protein: CSGGASGVTDTQYF.

The J gene is TRBJ1-1, the V gene TRBV10-3; TRBD1 matches 7 bases. J lost 4 bases, V lost 8 bases, and 10 bases had no gene match. Germline lookup yields CDR1 ENHRY and CDR2 SYGVKD. There are 14 residues in the CDR3. The CDR3 is CAIANDRASTEAFF. The CDR3 nucleotides are TGTGCCATCGCAAACGACAGGGCTTCCACTGAAGCTTTCTTT.

The chain recombines TRBV11-3 with TRBJ1-1, with D tentatively TRBD1 (5 bases). V was cut by 2 bases and J by 1 base, with 11 bases left in between. CDR1 is SGHNT and CDR2 is YENEEA in the germline V gene. The CDR3 is 15 residues long. CDR3 DNA: TGTGCCAGCAGCTTACACCCAGGGCCGAACACTGAAGCTTTCTTT. It yields the protein CASSLHPGPNTEAFF.

This clone has just one count. J is TRBJ2-2 and V is TRBV28; D is unclear. The length of the CDR3 is 16 residues. V was clipped by 4 bases and J by 1 base, with 13 bases between them. Germline V gene data show CDR1 as MDHEN and CDR2 as SYDVKM. The chain's CDR3 is CASSSDPLKNTGELFF. The CDR3 bases are TGTGCCAGCAGTTCGGACCCCCTTAAGAACACCGGGGAGCTGTTTTTT.

The chain has TRBV5-4 and TRBJ2-3; tentatively, D is TRBD1 or TRBD2 (5 bases each). Trimming removed 4 bases at V and 6 bases at J, with 18 bases between. The germline V gene encodes CDR1 SGHNT and CDR2 YYREEE (reference sequence). CDR3 length: 15 residues. The CDR3 region has the DNA TGTGCCAGCAGCGCACCGGGACCACAAACGGATACGCAGTATTTT. Translated: CASSAPGPQTDTQYF.

The chain is built from TRBV30 and TRBJ1-1; D is unclear. V lost 5 bases, J lost 4 bases, and 14 bases lay in between. The germline CDR1 and CDR2 sequences are GTSNPN and SVGIG (reference sequence). There are 13 residues in the CDR3. The CDR3 bases are TGTGCCTGGGGCCTAGGGTTCGGCACTGAAGCTTTCTTT. Translation: CAWGLGFGTEAFF. Complete variable domain (other parts from reference TRBV30 and TRBJ1-1): SQTIHQWPATLVQPVGSPLSLECTVEGTSNPNLYWYRQAAGRGLQLLFYSVGIGQISSEVPQNLSASRPQDRQFILSSKKLLLSDSGFYLCAWGLGFGTEAFFGQGTRLTVV.

This chain links TRBV5-1 with TRBJ2-2; 10 bases align to TRBD1. There are 18 residues in the CDR3. Germline V gene sequence: CDR1 SGHRS, CDR2 YFSETQ. Trimming cost V 1 base and J 6 bases; bases outside gene matches: 12. The CDR3 region is CASSLISSGQGYAGELFF. The CDR3 DNA is TGCGCCAGCAGCTTGATTTCATCGGGACAGGGGTACGCCGGGGAGCTGTTTTTT. The variable domain in full, completed from reference TRBV5-1 and TRBJ2-2, reads KAGVTQTPRYLIKTRGQQVTLSCSPISGHRSVSWYQQTPGQGLQFLFEYFSETQRNKGNFPGRFSGRQFSNSRSEMNVSTLELGDSALYLCASSLISSGQGYAGELFFGEGSRLTVL.

The chain carries TRBV20-1 and TRBJ2-7, with D perhaps TRBD2 (5 bases). Germline CDR1 reads DFQATT; CDR2 reads SNEGSKA (reference sequence). This CDR3 has 11 amino acids. V dropped 4 bases and J dropped 3 bases, with 7 bases sitting between them. In DNA, the CDR3 is TGCAGTGCTACACTAGGCTACGAGCAGTACTTC. This encodes CSATLGYEQYF.

This chain uses TRBV19 with TRBJ2-1; 10 bases are shared with TRBD2. Germline V gene sequence: CDR1 LNHDA, CDR2 SQIVND (reference sequence). The CDR3 consists of 16 residues. The J segment lost 8 bases and the V segment lost 8 bases, leaving 15 bases of the junction unmatched. CDR3 bases: TGTGCCAGTCGCAGGGCTAGCGGGGGTAGTGGCTATGAGCAGTTCTTC. Translating it yields CASRRASGGSGYEQFF. The entire variable domain, with the rest obtained from reference TRBV19 and TRBJ2-1, is as follows: DGGITQSPKYLFRKEGQNVTLSCEQNLNHDAMYWYRQDPGQGLRLIYYSQIVNDFQKGDIAEGYSVSREKKESFPLTVTSAQKNPTAFYLCASRRASGGSGYEQFFGPGTRLTVL.

V usage is TRBV28 and J usage is TRBJ2-5, with D unresolved. CDR3 length: 13 amino acids. The germline V gene has CDR1 MDHEN and CDR2 SYDVKM. V gave up 2 bases and J gave up 4 bases, with 8 bases separating them. CDR3 bases: TGTGCCAGCAGTTTAGCCAGCCGAGAGACCCAGTACTTC. It specifies CASSLASRETQYF.

The chain joins TRBV12-5 to TRBJ2-5; D gene uncertain. The CDR3 has 13 amino acids. Germline V lookup: CDR1 LGHNT, CDR2 FRNRAP. V was shortened by 4 bases and J by 4 bases, with 10 bases between the two germline ends. CDR3 loop: CASGSGNLETQYF. CDR3 sequence (DNA): TGTGCTAGTGGTTCTGGCAATCTAGAGACCCAGTACTTC.

This chain links TRBV18 with TRBJ2-2; 8 bases align to TRBD1. Per germline, CDR1 KGHSH and CDR2 LQKENI. The CDR3 has 15 residues. The V and J ends lost 3 bases and 4 bases, in that order; junction bases with no gene match: 4. The CDR3 DNA reads TGTGCCAGCTCACCCAGGACAGGGCTCACCGGGGAGCTGTTTTTT. This translates into CASSPRTGLTGELFF. The variable domain in full, with the rest retrieved from reference TRBV18 and TRBJ2-2, is NAGVMQNPRHLVRRRGQEARLRCSPMKGHSHVYWYRQLPEEGLKFMVYLQKENIIDESGMPKERFSAEFPKEGPSILRIQQVVRGDSAAYFCASSPRTGLTGELFFGEGSRLTVL.

The count of this clone is one. This sequence joins TRBV6-4 and TRBJ2-3; TRBD2 matches at 8 bases. The CDR3 contains 15 residues. Trimming removed 2 bases from V and 6 bases from J; junction bases left unmatched: 7. Germline CDR1 MRHNA, CDR2 SNTAGT. CDR3 DNA: TGTGCCAGCAGTGACCGGCTAGCGGGTTTTGATACGCAGTATTTT. Its protein is CASSDRLAGFDTQYF.

The chain combines TRBV7-3 with TRBJ2-1; the D gene is possibly TRBD2 (6 bases). The CDR3 length is 16 residues. V was cut by 0 bases and J by 7 bases, with 16 bases left in between. Germline V gives CDR1 SGHTA, CDR2 FQGTGA. The CDR3 here is CASSLTGGSGWNEQFF. CDR3 DNA: TGTGCCAGCAGCTTAACGGGAGGCAGCGGGTGGAATGAGCAGTTCTTC. Filled out from reference TRBV7-3 and TRBJ2-1, the complete variable domain reads GAGVSQTPSNKVTEKGKYVELRCDPISGHTALYWYRQSLGQGPEFLIYFQGTGAADDSGLPNDRFFAVRPEGSVSTLKIQRTERGDSAVYLCASSLTGGSGWNEQFFGPGTRLTVL.

The chain joins TRBV6-5 to TRBJ1-4; no clear D gene. Trimming took off 6 bases at V and 8 bases at J, with 10 bases between the two ends. The CDR3 sequence is 12 residues long. Germline-derived CDR1 and CDR2 are MNHEY and SVGAGI. CDR3 bases: TGTGCCAGCAGCGCCTTAGGGGAAAAACTGTTTTTT. Its protein product is CASSALGEKLFF.

Worth noting for this clone: Because the CDR3's place on the DNA is in doubt, the DNA is left out and the CDR3 is given as listed by TCRdb. This chain uses TRBV6-5 with TRBJ2-3. The CDR3 is 13 residues long, ends included. The germline CDR1 and CDR2 sequences are MNHEY and SVGAGI. CDR3 sequence: CASSSTLGDTQYF.

The chain combines TRBV7-8 with TRBJ1-5; no reliable D call. This CDR3 is built from 14 residues. Germline V gene sequence: CDR1 SGHVS, CDR2 FQNEAQ. V lost 5 bases and J lost 0, with 8 bases in between. The CDR3 nucleotides read TGTGCCAGCAGCGGAGGAGATAGCAATCAGCCCCAGCATTTT. Protein: CASSGGDSNQPQHF.

The CDR3, as DNA: TGTGCCAGCAGTGAAGCGCGGGACAGGTATCAGCCCCAGCATTTT. Its translation: CASSEARDRYQPQHF. The genes are TRBV2 and TRBJ1-5; 8 positions match TRBD1. Losses at the gene ends were 0 bases for V and 5 bases for J; bases not matched to a gene: 3. The CDR3 covers 15 residues. Germline CDR1 and CDR2: SNHLY and FYNNEI.

This clone was found a few times. The chain couples TRBV9 to TRBJ2-3, with a weak D call TRBD2 (5 bases). Per germline, CDR1 SGDLS and CDR2 YYNGEE. V shed 0 bases and J shed 6 bases, with 11 bases lying between them. The CDR3 extends over 14 amino acids. As DNA, the CDR3 is TGTGCCAGCAGCGTAGTAATAGCGCGGGATACGCAGTATTTT. It specifies CASSVVIARDTQYF. Based on the CDR3 plus reference TRBV9 and TRBJ2-3, the full variable domain is DSGVTQTPKHLITATGQRVTLRCSPRSGDLSVYWYQQSLDQGLQFLIQYYNGEERAKGNILERFSAQQFPDLHSELNLSSLELGDSALYFCASSVVIARDTQYFGPGTRLTVL.

This clone showed up just a few times. In DNA form, the CDR3 reads TGCGCCAGCAGCCATATCCATCCACCGGGACAGGGGAACACTGAAGCTTTCTTT. Translated: CASSHIHPPGQGNTEAFF. The chain uses TRBV4-3 and TRBJ1-1; 9 nucleotides line up with TRBD1. V lost 3 bases and J lost 1; bases outside the gene matches: 12. CDR3 length equals 18 residues. Looked up from germline, CDR1 is LGHNA and CDR2 is YSLEER.

The chain has TRBV7-9 and TRBJ2-3; D is uncertain. Germline lookup yields CDR1 SEHNR and CDR2 FQNEAQ (reference sequence). Deletions cut 4 bases from V and 0 bases from J, with 8 bases between. The CDR3 consists of 14 residues. CDR3 residues: CASSSEGSTDTQYF. CDR3 coding DNA: TGTGCCAGCAGCTCTGAAGGCAGCACAGATACGCAGTATTTT. The full variable domain, in which reference TRBV7-9 and TRBJ2-3 provide the parts outside the CDR3, is DTGVSQNPRHKITKRGQNVTFRCDPISEHNRLYWYRQTLGQGPEFLTYFQNEAQLEKSRLLSDRFSAERPKGSFSTLEIQRTEQGDSAMYLCASSSEGSTDTQYFGPGTRLTVL.

This clone has just one count. The V call is TRBV2, the J call TRBJ1-4; no reliable D call. The CDR3 runs to 13 residues. V lost 5 bases to trimming and J lost 6 bases, with 10 bases between them. The germline V gene encodes CDR1 SNHLY and CDR2 FYNNEI. The CDR3 reads CASSFVLDEKLFF. CDR3 nucleotide sequence: TGTGCCAGCAGTTTTGTGTTGGATGAAAAACTGTTTTTT.

The CDR3 nucleotides read TGTGCCAGTAGCCCCTTGGACCTAGGGAACACTGAAGCTTTCTTT. Translated, it gives CASSPLDLGNTEAFF. The V call is TRBV19, the J call TRBJ1-1; D is ambiguous. The CDR3 covers 15 residues. V was pared by 6 bases and J by 1 base, with 15 bases between. The germline V gene encodes CDR1 LNHDA and CDR2 SQIVND (reference sequence).

The V gene is TRBV10-1, the J gene TRBJ2-4, with D uncertain. The length of the CDR3 is 12 residues. The germline V gene encodes CDR1 WNHNN and CDR2 SYGVQD (reference sequence). Trimming took 0 bases from V and 7 from J, leaving 4 bases between them. CDR3 nucleotides: TGCGCCAGCAGTGAGTCAAAGAACATTCAGTACTTC. Translated: CASSESKNIQYF.

This clone was counted between two and nine times. The genes are TRBV6-6 and TRBJ2-3; D is perhaps TRBD2 (5 bases). Per germline, CDR1 MNHNY and CDR2 SVGAGI (reference sequence). V was cut by 8 bases and J by 7 bases, with 13 bases left in between. CDR3 length equals 12 residues. In DNA, the CDR3 is TGTGCCAGCGGAACTGGGGAGTATACGCAGTATTTT. Residues: CASGTGEYTQYF.

The chain recombines TRBV7-9 with TRBJ1-2, with D hard to call. The V gene lost 5 bases and the J gene lost 5 bases, with 6 bases spanning the gap. This CDR3 region has 11 residues. CDR1 and CDR2 from the germline V gene are SEHNR and FQNEAQ (reference sequence). CDR3 protein: CASSGIYGYTF. The CDR3 DNA follows: TGTGCCAGCAGCGGGATATATGGCTACACCTTC.

The rearrangement joins TRBV19 to TRBJ1-5; TRBD1 aligns across 9 bases. CDR3 length: 14 residues. Trimming at V came to 10 bases and at J to 2 bases, leaving 6 bases not matched to a gene. Germline loops: CDR1 LNHDA, CDR2 SQIVND (reference sequence). CDR3 amino acids: CATRTGARNQPQHF. The CDR3 DNA reads as TGTGCCACGAGGACAGGGGCGCGCAATCAGCCCCAGCATTTT.

The rearrangement links TRBV6-5 to TRBJ1-1; no clear D. CDR1 and CDR2 from the germline V gene are MNHEY and SVGAGI. The CDR3 runs to 13 residues. Deletions cut 0 bases from V and 5 bases from J, with 7 bases between. CDR3: CASSYSLTTEAFF. The CDR3 DNA reads as TGTGCCAGCAGTTACTCGTTGACGACTGAAGCTTTCTTT.